This T cell receptor beta chain is from a study of blood T cells in healthy people across ages. Study background: Per two T cells, about one barcoded beta molecule was captured through template switching.

Total RNA was extracted at no less than 5 micrograms per sample. V gave up 0 bases and J gave up 2 bases, with 7 bases separating them. The V gene's germline CDR1 is SGHRS and CDR2 YFSETQ. The CDR3 spans 14 residues. For the second PCR, which ran for roughly 6 to 12 cycles, a sample-barcoded 5' primer and a J-beta primer mix were used. Each CDR3 protein is one row after TCRdb ran MiXCR on the 5' RACE reads. The table shows 450,000 to 700,000 distinct CDR3 sequences, with approximately 27% occurring only once. This clonotype has a single count. The sample comprised blood. This TCR was sampled from a woman in her seventies in good health. The V gene is TRBV5-1, the J gene TRBJ2-3; D gene unclear. CDR3 in DNA: TGCGCCAGCAGCTTGGAACAGTTCACAGATACGCAGTATTTT. Protein: CASSLEQFTDTQYF.